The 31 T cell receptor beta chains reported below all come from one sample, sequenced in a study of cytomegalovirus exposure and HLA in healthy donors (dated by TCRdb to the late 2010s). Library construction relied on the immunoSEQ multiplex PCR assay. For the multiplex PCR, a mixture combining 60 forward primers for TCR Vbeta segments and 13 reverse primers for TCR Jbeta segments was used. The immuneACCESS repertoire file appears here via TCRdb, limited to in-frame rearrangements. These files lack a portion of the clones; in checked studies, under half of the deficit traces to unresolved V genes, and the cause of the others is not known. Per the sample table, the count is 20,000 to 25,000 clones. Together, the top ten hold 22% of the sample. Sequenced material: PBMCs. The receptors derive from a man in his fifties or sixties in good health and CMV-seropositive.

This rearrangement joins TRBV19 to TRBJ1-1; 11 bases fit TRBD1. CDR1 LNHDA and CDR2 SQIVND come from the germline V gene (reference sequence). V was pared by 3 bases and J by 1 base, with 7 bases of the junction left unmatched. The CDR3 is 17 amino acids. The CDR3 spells CASSITPGQGGNTEAFF. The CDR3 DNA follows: TGTGCCAGTAGTATTACACCGGGACAGGGGGGGAACACTGAAGCTTTCTTT.

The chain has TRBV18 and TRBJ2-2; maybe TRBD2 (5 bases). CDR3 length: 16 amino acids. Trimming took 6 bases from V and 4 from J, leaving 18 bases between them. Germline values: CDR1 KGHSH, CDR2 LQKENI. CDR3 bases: TGTGCCAGCTCCAGAAGAAGGGAGATCGGCACCGGGGAGCTGTTTTTT. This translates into CASSRRREIGTGELFF.

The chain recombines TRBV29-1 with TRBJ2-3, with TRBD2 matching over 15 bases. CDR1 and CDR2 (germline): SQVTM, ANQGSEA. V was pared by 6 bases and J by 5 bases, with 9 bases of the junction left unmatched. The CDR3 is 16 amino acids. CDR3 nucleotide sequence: TGCAGCGTCGCCGGGGGACTAGCGGGAGGTCGAGATACGCAGTATTTT. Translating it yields CSVAGGLAGGRDTQYF.

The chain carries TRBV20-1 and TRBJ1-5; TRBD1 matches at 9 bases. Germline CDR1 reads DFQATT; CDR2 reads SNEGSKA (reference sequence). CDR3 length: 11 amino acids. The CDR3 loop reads CSTGGDQPQHF. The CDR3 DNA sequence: TGCTCCACAGGGGGCGATCAGCCCCAGCATTTT.

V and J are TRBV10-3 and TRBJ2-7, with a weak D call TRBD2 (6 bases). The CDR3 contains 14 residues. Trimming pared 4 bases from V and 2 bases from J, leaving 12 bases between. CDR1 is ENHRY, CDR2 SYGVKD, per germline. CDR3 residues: CAISVGGSAYEQYF. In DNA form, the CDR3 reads TGTGCCATCAGTGTCGGGGGAAGCGCCTACGAGCAGTACTTC.

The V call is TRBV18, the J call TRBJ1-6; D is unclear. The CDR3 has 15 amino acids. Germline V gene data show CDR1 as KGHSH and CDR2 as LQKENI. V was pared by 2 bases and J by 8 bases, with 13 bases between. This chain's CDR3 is CASSPVSKSDSPLHF. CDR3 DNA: TGTGCCAGCTCACCAGTCAGCAAGAGCGATTCACCCCTCCACTTT.

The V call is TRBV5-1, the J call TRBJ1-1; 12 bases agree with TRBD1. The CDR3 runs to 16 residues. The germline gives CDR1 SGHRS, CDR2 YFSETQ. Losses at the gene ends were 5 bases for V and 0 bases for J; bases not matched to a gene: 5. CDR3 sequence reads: CASRKGTGGVNTEAFF. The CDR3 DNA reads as TGCGCCAGCAGAAAGGGGACAGGGGGCGTGAACACTGAAGCTTTCTTT.

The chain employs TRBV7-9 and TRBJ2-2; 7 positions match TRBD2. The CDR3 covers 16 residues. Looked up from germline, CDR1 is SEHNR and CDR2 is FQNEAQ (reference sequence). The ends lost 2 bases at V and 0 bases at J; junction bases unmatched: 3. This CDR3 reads CASSLSLAANTGELFF. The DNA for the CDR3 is TGTGCCAGCAGCTTATCTCTAGCGGCGAACACCGGGGAGCTGTTTTTT.

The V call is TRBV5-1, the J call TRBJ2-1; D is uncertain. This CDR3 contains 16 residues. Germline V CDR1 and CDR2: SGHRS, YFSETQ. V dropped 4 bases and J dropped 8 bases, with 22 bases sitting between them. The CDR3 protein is CASSQLSLGAPDEQFF. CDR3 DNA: TGCGCCAGCAGCCAACTATCGCTAGGCGCCCCGGATGAGCAGTTCTTC.

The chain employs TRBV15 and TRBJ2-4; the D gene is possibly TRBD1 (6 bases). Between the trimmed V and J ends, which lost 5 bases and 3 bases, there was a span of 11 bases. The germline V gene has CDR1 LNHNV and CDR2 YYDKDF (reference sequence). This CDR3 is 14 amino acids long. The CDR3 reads CATSWDMSKNIQYF. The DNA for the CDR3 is TGTGCCACCAGCTGGGACATGAGCAAAAACATTCAGTACTTC.

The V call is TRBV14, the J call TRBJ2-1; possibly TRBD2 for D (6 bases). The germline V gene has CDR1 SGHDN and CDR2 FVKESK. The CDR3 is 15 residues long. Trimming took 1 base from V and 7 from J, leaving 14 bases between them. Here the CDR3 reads CASSQVSSVGNEQFF. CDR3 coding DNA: TGTGCCAGCAGCCAAGTCTCTAGCGTAGGGAATGAGCAGTTCTTC.

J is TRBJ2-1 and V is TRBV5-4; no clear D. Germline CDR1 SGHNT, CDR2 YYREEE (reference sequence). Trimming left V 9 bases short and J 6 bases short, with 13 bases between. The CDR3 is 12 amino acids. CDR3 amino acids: CATTTPPNEQFF. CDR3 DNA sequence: TGTGCCACCACAACCCCGCCCAATGAGCAGTTCTTC.

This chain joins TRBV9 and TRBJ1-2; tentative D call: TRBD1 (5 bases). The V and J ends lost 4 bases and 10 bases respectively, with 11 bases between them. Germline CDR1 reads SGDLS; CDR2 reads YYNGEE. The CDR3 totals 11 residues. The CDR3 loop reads CASSLRGIYTF. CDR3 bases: TGTGCCAGCAGCCTCCGGGGGATCTACACCTTC.

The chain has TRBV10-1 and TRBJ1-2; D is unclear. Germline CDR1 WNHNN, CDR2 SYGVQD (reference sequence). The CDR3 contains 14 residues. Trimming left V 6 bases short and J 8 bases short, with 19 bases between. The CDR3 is CASSDKRGEEGYTF. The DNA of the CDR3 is TGCGCCAGCAGCGATAAACGCGGAGAGGAAGGCTACACCTTC.

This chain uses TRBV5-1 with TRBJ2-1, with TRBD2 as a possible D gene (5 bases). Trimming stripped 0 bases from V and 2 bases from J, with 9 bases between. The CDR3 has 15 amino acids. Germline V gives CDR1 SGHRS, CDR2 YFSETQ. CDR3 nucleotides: TGCGCCAGCAGCTTGGGGCTAGCCACCTACAATGAGCAGTTCTTC. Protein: CASSLGLATYNEQFF.

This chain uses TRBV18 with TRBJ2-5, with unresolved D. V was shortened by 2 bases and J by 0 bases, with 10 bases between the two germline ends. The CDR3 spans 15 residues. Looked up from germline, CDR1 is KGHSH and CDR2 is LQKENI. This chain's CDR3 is CASSPVLSHQETQYF. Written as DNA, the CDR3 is TGTGCCAGCTCACCAGTGCTCAGTCACCAAGAGACCCAGTACTTC.

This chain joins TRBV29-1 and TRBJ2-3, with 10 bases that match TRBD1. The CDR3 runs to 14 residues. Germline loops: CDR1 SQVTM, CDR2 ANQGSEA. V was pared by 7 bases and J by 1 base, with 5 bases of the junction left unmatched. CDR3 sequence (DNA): TGCAGCGCTCCGGACAGGGGGGGCACAGATACGCAGTATTTT. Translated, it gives CSAPDRGGTDTQYF.

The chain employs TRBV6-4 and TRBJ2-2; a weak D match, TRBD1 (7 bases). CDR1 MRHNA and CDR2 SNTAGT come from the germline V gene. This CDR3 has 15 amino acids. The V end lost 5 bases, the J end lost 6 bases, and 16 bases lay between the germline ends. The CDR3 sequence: CASSRQGGSAGELFF. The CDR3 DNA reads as TGTGCCAGCAGTCGACAGGGAGGATCTGCCGGGGAGCTGTTTTTT.

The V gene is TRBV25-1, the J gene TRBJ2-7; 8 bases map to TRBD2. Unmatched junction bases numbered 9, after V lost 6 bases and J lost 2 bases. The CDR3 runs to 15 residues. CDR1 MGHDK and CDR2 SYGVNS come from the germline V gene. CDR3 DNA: TGTGCCAGCAGCCGCGGGGGACTAGGGGCCTACGAGCAGTACTTC. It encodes CASSRGGLGAYEQYF.

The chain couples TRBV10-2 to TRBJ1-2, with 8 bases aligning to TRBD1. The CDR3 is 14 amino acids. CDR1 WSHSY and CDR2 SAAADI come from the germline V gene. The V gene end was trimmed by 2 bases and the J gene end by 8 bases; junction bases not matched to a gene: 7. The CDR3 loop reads CASSEIQGAEGYTF. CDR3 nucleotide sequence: TGCGCCAGCAGTGAGATTCAGGGGGCAGAGGGCTACACCTTC.

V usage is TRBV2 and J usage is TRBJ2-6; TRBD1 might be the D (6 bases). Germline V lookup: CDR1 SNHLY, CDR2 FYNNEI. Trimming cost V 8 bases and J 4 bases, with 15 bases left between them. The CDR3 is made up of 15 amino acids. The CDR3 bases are TGTGCCAGCTCCCCTACAGGGACGGGGGCCAACGTCCTGACTTTC. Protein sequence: CASSPTGTGANVLTF.

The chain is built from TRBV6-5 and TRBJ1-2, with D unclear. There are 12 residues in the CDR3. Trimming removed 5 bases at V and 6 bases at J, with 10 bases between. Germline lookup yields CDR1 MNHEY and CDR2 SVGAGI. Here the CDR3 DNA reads TGTGCCAGCAGTCCCCGGGGTAATGGCTACACCTTC. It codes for CASSPRGNGYTF.

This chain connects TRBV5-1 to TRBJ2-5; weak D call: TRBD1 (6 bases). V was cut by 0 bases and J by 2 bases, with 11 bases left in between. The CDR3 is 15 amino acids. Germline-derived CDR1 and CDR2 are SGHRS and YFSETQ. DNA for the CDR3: TGCGCCAGCAGCTTGGGGACAGCCCTGCAAGAGACCCAGTACTTC. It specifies CASSLGTALQETQYF.

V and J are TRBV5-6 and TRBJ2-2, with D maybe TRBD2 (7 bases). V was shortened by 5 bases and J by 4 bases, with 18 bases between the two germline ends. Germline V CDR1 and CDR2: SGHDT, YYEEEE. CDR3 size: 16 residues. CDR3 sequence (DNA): TGTGCCAGCAGGGGGAGGGGTCAGGGGCCCACCGGGGAGCTGTTTTTT. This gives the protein CASRGRGQGPTGELFF.

Here the CDR3 reads CASSLAGPSGPNRNIQYF. DNA of the CDR3: TGTGCCAGCAGCTTAGCGGGCCCTAGCGGTCCTAATCGCAACATTCAGTACTTC. The chain uses TRBV7-2 and TRBJ2-4; the match to TRBD2 covers 7 bases. The CDR3 consists of 18 residues. CDR1 SGHTA and CDR2 FQGNSA come from the germline V gene. The trim removed 0 bases at V and 7 bases at J, leaving 15 bases unmatched. Using reference TRBV7-2 and TRBJ2-4 for the parts outside the CDR3, the full variable domain is GAGVSQSPSNKVTEKGKDVELRCDPISGHTALYWYRQSLGQGLEFLIYFQGNSAPDKSGLPSDRFSAERTGGSVSTLTIQRTQQEDSAVYLCASSLAGPSGPNRNIQYFGAGTRLSVL.

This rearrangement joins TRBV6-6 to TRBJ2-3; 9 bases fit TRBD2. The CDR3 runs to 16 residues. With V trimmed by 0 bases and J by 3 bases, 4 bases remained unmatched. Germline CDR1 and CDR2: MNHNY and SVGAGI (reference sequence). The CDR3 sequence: CASSYSGGLATDTQYF. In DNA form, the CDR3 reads TGTGCCAGCAGTTACTCGGGGGGACTAGCAACAGATACGCAGTATTTT.

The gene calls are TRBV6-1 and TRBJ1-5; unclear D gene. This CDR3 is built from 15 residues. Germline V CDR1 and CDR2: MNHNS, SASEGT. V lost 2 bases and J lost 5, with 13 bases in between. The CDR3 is CASSERGFLDQPQHF. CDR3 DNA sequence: TGTGCCAGCAGTGAACGCGGTTTTCTGGATCAGCCCCAGCATTTT.

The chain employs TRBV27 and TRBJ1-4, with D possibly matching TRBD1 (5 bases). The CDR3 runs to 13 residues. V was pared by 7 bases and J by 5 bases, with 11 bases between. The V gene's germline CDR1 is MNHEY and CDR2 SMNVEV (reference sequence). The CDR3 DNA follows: TGTGCCAGCAAAAATCAGGGAAATGAAAAACTGTTTTTT. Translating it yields CASKNQGNEKLFF.

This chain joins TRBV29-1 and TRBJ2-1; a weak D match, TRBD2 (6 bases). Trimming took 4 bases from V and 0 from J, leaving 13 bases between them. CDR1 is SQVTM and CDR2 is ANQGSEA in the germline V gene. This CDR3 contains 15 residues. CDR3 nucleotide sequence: TGCAGCGTTGCCGGGACTCGAAACTCCTACAATGAGCAGTTCTTC. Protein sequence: CSVAGTRNSYNEQFF.

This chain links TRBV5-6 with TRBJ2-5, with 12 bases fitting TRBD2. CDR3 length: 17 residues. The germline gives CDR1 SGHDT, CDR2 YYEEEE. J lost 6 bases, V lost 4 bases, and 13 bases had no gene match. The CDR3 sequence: CASSGPASGRATKTQYF. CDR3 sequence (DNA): TGTGCCAGCAGCGGGCCCGCTAGCGGGAGGGCCACGAAGACCCAGTACTTC.

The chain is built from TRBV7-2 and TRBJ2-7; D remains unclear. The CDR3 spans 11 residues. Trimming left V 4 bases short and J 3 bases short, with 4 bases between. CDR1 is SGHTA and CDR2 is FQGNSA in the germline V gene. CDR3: CASSSYYEQYF. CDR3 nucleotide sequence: TGTGCCAGCAGCTCCTACTACGAGCAGTACTTC.